This T cell receptor (beta chain) was found in a study of blood T cell repertoires in COVID-19. Germline V lookup: CDR1 LGHDT, CDR2 YNNKEL (reference sequence). The CDR3 runs to 15 residues. The V end was cut by 0 bases, the J end by 7 bases, with 10 bases between. Clones were sequenced by immunoSEQ multiplex PCR, and TCRdb holds only the in-frame ones, with some missing. The repertoire includes roughly 30,000 clones, just over 90% of them detected once, and 3.7% sits in the top ten. Sequencing was done on a sample of peripheral blood. The V gene is TRBV3-1 (or the pseudogene TRBV3-2), the J gene TRBJ1-6; D is uncertain. The source of this sequence is a man aged 55 to 70 with acute or convalescent COVID-19. In nucleotides, the CDR3 is TGTGCCAGCAGCCAAGATCAACGGCGGAATTCACCCCTCCACTTT. Its protein product is CASSQDQRRNSPLHF.